This T cell receptor (beta chain) was identified during a study of cytomegalovirus exposure and HLA in healthy donors. To note about this clone: Its matching antigen is unknown.

Sequenced by immunoSEQ multiplex PCR; TCRdb stores in-frame clones only, minus some. The sample records 80,000 to 100,000 clones, roughly 87% being singletons. Notes on the study in general: There were approximately 150 TCR beta chains listed as cytomegalovirus-associated.

Trimming cost V 2 bases and J 9 bases; bases outside gene matches: 6. The germline CDR1 and CDR2 sequences are KGHSH and LQKENI. The CDR3 runs 14 residues. Sequencing input: PBMCs. This TCR came from a woman in her thirties in good health and CMV-seronegative. The chain recombines TRBV18 with TRBJ2-1; 8 nucleotides match TRBD1. The CDR3 nucleotides read TGTGCCAGCTCACCAGCGGCAGGGGGCAGTGAGCAGTTCTTC. It encodes CASSPAAGGSEQFF.